This TCR beta chain appears in the sequencing data of a study of radiotherapy plus CTLA-4 blockade in lung cancer. Study-level findings and limits: Alongside interferon-beta, early blood T cell clone dynamics were reportedly the best predictor of response.

Those with chemo-refractory metastatic non-small-cell lung cancer were treated with focal radiation combined with CTLA-4 blockade using ipilimumab. Germline loops: CDR1 SGHDT, CDR2 YYEEEE. This CDR3 has 13 residues. V gave up 1 base and J gave up 2 bases, with 7 bases separating them. Here immunoSEQ multiplex PCR was the method, and the copy in TCRdb shows in-frame clones only, minus some. Found here are about 85,000 clones, approximately 83% of them singletons; the top ten hold about 2%. Remarks on this clone: As yet, its antigen is unknown.

The sequenced sample was peripheral blood, obtained from a patient treated with radiotherapy plus ipilimumab. The V call is TRBV5-6, the J call TRBJ2-7; no reliable D call. The TCR originated in a human donor with non-small cell lung cancer who had a partial response to radiotherapy plus ipilimumab. CDR3 sequence reads: CASSLPPAYEQYF. The DNA for the CDR3 is TGTGCCAGCAGCTTGCCCCCAGCCTACGAGCAGTACTTC.